This T cell receptor (beta chain) was captured in a study of T cells in Graves' hyperthyroidism and ophthalmopathy. Study observations and caveats: A 13 V-J model separated ophthalmopathy from stable hyperthyroidism. Blood also contained most expanded thyroid clonotypes above 0.001.

RNA transcripts provided the source from which TCR beta CDR3 regions were amplified. Researchers ran a first-round RT-PCR on the TCR CDR3 using the HTBI primer set. TCRdb reanalysed the multiplex PCR reads using MiXCR and keeps one entry per CDR3 protein. The sample has more than 300,000 distinct CDR3 sequences; about 18% are singletons. Orbital computed tomography, thyroid ultrasound, serum thyroxine and TRAb, and clinical symptoms together informed the diagnoses. The source of the PBMCs was 10 ml of fresh peripheral blood. The table lists this clonotype with many counts. Antigen specificity is unknown. CDR1 DFQATT and CDR2 SNEGSKA come from the germline V gene (reference sequence). V was trimmed by 1 base and J by 2 bases, leaving 14 bases between them. This CDR3 region has 15 residues.

The sequence came from a man between 18 and 35 years old with Graves' ophthalmopathy. J is TRBJ2-5 and V is TRBV20-1, with D possibly TRBD1 on 5 matching bases. The sequencing input was blood. The DNA for the CDR3 is TGCAGTGCTAGAGTGCTCGGACATCCACAAGAGACCCAGTACTTC. Translating gives CSARVLGHPQETQYF.